This is a list of T cell receptor beta chains from one sample in a study of PD-L1 blockade in urothelial cancer. Repertoires were generated with immunoSEQ multiplex PCR, while TCRdb's copy carries only in-frame clones and drops some. Here the sample spans tens of thousands of clones, roughly 80% being singletons. Sample: PBMCs, taken around atezolizumab (anti-PD-L1) treatment. These receptors came from a man between 60 and 75 years old with urothelial cancer. Each CDR3 is given with its conserved first and last residue. The D gene is left open where the match is weak. Clone size is stated in some rows and not others, as once, few, many or a class when expanded.

abundance | len | j_gene | d_gene | v_gene | CDR3aa | CDR3nt
NA | 13 | TRBJ2-1 | NA | TRBV30 | CAWSPSLGNEQFF | TGTGCCTGGAGTCCCTCTCTAGGAAATGAGCAGTTCTTC
NA | 16 | TRBJ2-2 | TRBD2 | TRBV2 | CASSERVAGVTGELFF | TGTGCCAGCAGTGAAAGGGTAGCGGGGGTCACCGGGGAGCTGTTTTTT
few | 15 | TRBJ1-5 | NA | TRBV28 | CASSPLRRGDQPQHF | TGTGCCAGCAGCCCCCTCCGCAGGGGTGACCAGCCCCAGCATTTT
NA | 16 | TRBJ2-3 | TRBD2 | TRBV5-6 | CASSLFPRGGSNTQYF | TGTGCCAGCAGCTTGTTCCCGCGGGGGGGCTCCAATACGCAGTATTTT
NA | 16 | TRBJ2-3 | NA | TRBV5-1 | CASSLGDGVSTDTQYF | TGCGCCAGCAGCTTGGGAGACGGGGTAAGCACAGATACGCAGTATTTT
NA | 14 | TRBJ1-1 | NA | TRBV5-1 | CASSQTDLNTEAFF | TGCGCCAGCAGCCAGACAGATTTGAACACTGAAGCTTTCTTT
NA | 15 | TRBJ2-7 | TRBD1 | TRBV6-6 | CASTLPGQDRNEQYF | TGTGCCAGCACCCTACCGGGACAGGATAGGAACGAGCAGTACTTC
few | 16 | TRBJ2-1 | TRBD1 | TRBV5-1 | CASSRSGTGMVNEQFF | TGCGCCAGCAGCCGCTCAGGGACAGGGATGGTGAATGAGCAGTTCTTC
once | 15 | TRBJ1-2 | NA | TRBV7-2 | CASSLEQESNYGYTF | TGTGCCAGCAGCTTAGAACAGGAGAGCAACTATGGCTACACCTTC
NA | 14 | TRBJ2-5 | NA | TRBV18 | CASSATGAGETQYF | TGTGCCAGCTCAGCGACAGGAGCCGGTGAGACCCAGTACTTC
NA | 14 | TRBJ1-2 | NA | TRBV11-2 | CASSLGAGGDGYTF | TGTGCCAGCAGCTTAGGGGCGGGGGGCGATGGCTACACCTTC
NA | 16 | TRBJ2-1 | NA | TRBV27 | CASSRYQGRDYNEQFF | TGTGCCAGCAGTCGATACCAGGGGAGGGACTACAATGAGCAGTTCTTC
NA | 15 | TRBJ2-3 | TRBD1 | TRBV27 | CASKWDRKSTDTQYF | TGTGCCAGCAAGTGGGACAGGAAAAGCACAGATACGCAGTATTTT
NA | 14 | TRBJ2-3 | NA | TRBV5-6 | CASSLVAYSDTQYF | TGTGCCAGCAGCTTGGTTGCGTATAGCGATACGCAGTATTTT
NA | 15 | TRBJ1-5 | NA | TRBV6-1 | CASSTLTGNNQPQHF | TGTGCCAGCAGCACTTTGACAGGCAACAATCAGCCCCAGCATTTT
NA | 15 | TRBJ2-7 | NA | TRBV7-2 | CASSFSGDSPYEQYF | TGTGCCAGCAGCTTCTCGGGGGACTCCCCCTACGAGCAGTACTTC
few | 14 | TRBJ2-7 | NA | TRBV5-6 | CASSLGGQTYEQYF | TGTGCCAGCTCACTCGGGGGTCAGACCTACGAGCAGTACTTC
NA | 15 | TRBJ2-7 | TRBD2 | TRBV6-1 | CASSEARRGGVEQYF | TGTGCCAGCAGTGAAGCAAGGCGGGGGGGCGTCGAGCAGTACTTC
NA | 17 | TRBJ2-3 | TRBD2 | TRBV28 | CASSRGGTSGVRDTQYF | TGTGCCAGCAGCCGGGGGGGGACTAGCGGGGTGAGGGATACGCAGTATTTT
NA | 13 | TRBJ1-6 | NA | TRBV7-9 | CASSFSRDSPLHF | TGTGCCAGCAGCTTTTCCCGGGATTCACCCCTCCACTTT
NA | 14 | TRBJ1-1 | TRBD1 | TRBV15 | CATSRRDRETEAFF | TGTGCCACCAGCAGACGGGACAGGGAAACTGAAGCTTTCTTT